This record covers a single T cell receptor beta chain. The sample comes from a study of blood T cell repertoires in COVID-19. As for the study in general: Researchers got acute and convalescent COVID-19 samples from the United States, Italy and Spain.

Original analysis: Estimated nucleated cell counts came from reference gene primer amplification. Measured with immunoSEQ multiplex PCR; TCRdb has only the in-frame clones, and not every one. Clone size and V and J calls were adopted from that table, with D and trimming inferred from the DNA. The sample carries about 210,000 clones, 80% to 90% recorded once. Sequenced sample: peripheral blood. This TCR was sampled from a woman aged 50 to 60 with acute or convalescent COVID-19.

The CDR3 reads CASSLTSTGRETQYF. The CDR3 DNA reads TGCGCCAGCAGCCTGACCTCGACAGGGCGGGAGACCCAGTACTTC. The genes are TRBV5-1 and TRBJ2-5; the match to TRBD1 covers 7 bases. J was trimmed by 5 bases and V by 4 bases; bases with no gene match: 11. CDR1 is SGHRS and CDR2 is YFSETQ in the germline V gene. The CDR3 covers 15 residues.